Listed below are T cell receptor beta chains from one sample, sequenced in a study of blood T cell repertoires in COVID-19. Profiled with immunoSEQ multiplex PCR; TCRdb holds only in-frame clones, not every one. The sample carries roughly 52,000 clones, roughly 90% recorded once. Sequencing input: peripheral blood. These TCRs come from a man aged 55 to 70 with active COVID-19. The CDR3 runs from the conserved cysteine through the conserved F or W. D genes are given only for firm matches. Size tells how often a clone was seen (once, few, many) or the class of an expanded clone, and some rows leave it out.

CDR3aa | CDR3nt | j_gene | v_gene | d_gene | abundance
CASSIGGQNSNQPQHF | TGTGCCAGTAGTATAGGGGGACAGAATAGCAATCAGCCCCAGCATTTT | TRBJ1-5 | TRBV19 | TRBD1 | NA
CASSPRAPSYEQYF | TGTGCCAGCTCACCACGCGCTCCCTCCTACGAGCAGTACTTC | TRBJ2-7 | TRBV18 | NA | few
CATNRDRAETQYF | TGTGCCACCAATCGGGACAGGGCTGAGACCCAGTACTTC | TRBJ2-5 | TRBV10-3 | TRBD1 | NA
CASSFGGSGNEQFF | TGTGCCAGCAGCTTCGGCGGGAGTGGCAATGAGCAGTTCTTC | TRBJ2-1 | TRBV7-2 | TRBD2 | NA
CASSVGGSSYEQYF | TGTGCCAGCAGCGTAGGCGGGAGCTCCTACGAGCAGTACTTC | TRBJ2-7 | TRBV9 | TRBD2 | few
CASSRTGTDTQYF | TGTGCCAGCTCACGGACAGGGACAGATACGCAGTATTTT | TRBJ2-3 | TRBV18 | TRBD1 | NA
CASSLALQGLTHYEQYF | TGCGCCAGCAGCTTGGCCCTACAGGGCCTTACTCATTACGAGCAGTACTTC | TRBJ2-7 | TRBV5-1 | NA | NA
CASSASTGGSYEQYF | TGTGCCAGCAGCGCTTCTACAGGGGGGTCCTACGAGCAGTACTTC | TRBJ2-7 | TRBV9 | TRBD1 | NA
CASSPPSGLSYNEQFF | TGTGCCAGCTCACCACCGAGCGGGCTCTCCTACAATGAGCAGTTCTTC | TRBJ2-1 | TRBV18 | NA | NA
CASSLRSQGRSKETQYF | TGTGCCAGCAGCTTAAGATCCCAGGGGAGATCCAAAGAGACCCAGTACTTC | TRBJ2-5 | TRBV7-9 | NA | NA
CASKSLVREGYNEQFF | TGTGCCAGCAAATCCCTTGTGCGGGAGGGATACAATGAGCAGTTCTTC | TRBJ2-1 | TRBV11-2 | TRBD2 | once
CASSLTRTSGELFF | TGTGCCAGCAGCTTAACGAGGACTAGCGGGGAGCTGTTTTTT | TRBJ2-2 | TRBV7-3 | TRBD2 | NA
CASSPLQGTGANEQYF | TGTGCCAGCTCACCGCTTCAAGGGACAGGCGCCAACGAGCAGTACTTC | TRBJ2-7 | TRBV18 | TRBD1 | NA
CASSLIGQGYNSPLHF | TGTGCCAGCAGCTTGATTGGACAGGGTTATAATTCACCCCTCCACTTT | TRBJ1-6 | TRBV5-6 | TRBD1 | NA
CASSIQQGTDTQYF | TGTGCCAGTAGTATTCAACAGGGCACAGATACGCAGTATTTT | TRBJ2-3 | TRBV19 | NA | once
CASSLGLAGGAETQYF | TGCGCCAGCAGCTTGGGACTAGCGGGAGGGGCTGAGACCCAGTACTTC | TRBJ2-5 | TRBV5-1 | TRBD2 | NA
CASSPREGHEQFF | TGTGCCAGCTCACCACGGGAGGGCCATGAGCAGTTCTTC | TRBJ2-1 | TRBV18 | TRBD2 | NA
CASSEARLVGSYEQYF | TGTGCCAGCAGTGAAGCGCGACTCGTGGGTTCCTACGAGCAGTACTTC | TRBJ2-7 | TRBV2 | NA | NA
CASSQTIGRATDTQYF | TGTGCCAGCAGCCAGACTATCGGGAGGGCCACAGATACGCAGTATTTT | TRBJ2-3 | TRBV14 | TRBD2 | NA
CASGFRGGQGAGNTIYF | TGTGCTAGTGGTTTCCGTGGGGGACAGGGGGCTGGAAACACCATATATTTT | TRBJ1-3 | TRBV12-5 | TRBD1 | NA
CASSVPTSGERPDTQYF | TGTGCCAGCAGTGTACCGACTAGCGGGGAGAGGCCAGATACGCAGTATTTT | TRBJ2-3 | TRBV2 | TRBD2 | NA
CASSVEGGSSPLHF | TGTGCCAGCAGCGTAGAAGGGGGCAGCTCACCCCTCCACTTT | TRBJ1-6 | TRBV9 | TRBD1 | few
CASSNAGGSGANVLTF | TGTGCCAGTAGTAACGCAGGAGGCTCTGGGGCCAACGTCCTGACTTTC | TRBJ2-6 | TRBV19 | NA | NA
CASRAGTSGRDEQFF | TGTGCCAGCAGAGCCGGGACTAGCGGGAGAGATGAGCAGTTCTTC | TRBJ2-1 | TRBV7-2 | TRBD2 | NA
CASSQVSEQYF | TGTGCCAGCAGCCAAGTCAGCGAGCAGTACTTC | TRBJ2-7 | TRBV3-1/TRBV3-2 | NA | NA
CASSPAGVITDTQYF | TGTGCCAGCAGCCCCGCGGGGGTCATCACAGATACGCAGTATTTT | TRBJ2-3 | TRBV7-3 | TRBD2 | NA
CASSQDPSGTSTDTQYF | TGCGCCAGCAGCCAAGACCCTAGCGGGACTAGCACAGATACGCAGTATTTT | TRBJ2-3 | TRBV4-1 | TRBD2 | once
CASRRGGEQFF | TGTGCCAGCAGGAGGGGGGGGGAGCAGTTCTTC | TRBJ2-1 | TRBV11-2 | NA | NA
CARSLRSGGRTYNEQFF | TGTGCCAGAAGCTTGAGGTCCGGCGGGAGAACCTACAATGAGCAGTTCTTC | TRBJ2-1 | TRBV5-3 | TRBD2 | NA
CASTLAGGRNEQFF | TGCGCCAGCACCCTAGCGGGAGGGAGGAATGAGCAGTTCTTC | TRBJ2-1 | TRBV5-1 | TRBD2 | NA